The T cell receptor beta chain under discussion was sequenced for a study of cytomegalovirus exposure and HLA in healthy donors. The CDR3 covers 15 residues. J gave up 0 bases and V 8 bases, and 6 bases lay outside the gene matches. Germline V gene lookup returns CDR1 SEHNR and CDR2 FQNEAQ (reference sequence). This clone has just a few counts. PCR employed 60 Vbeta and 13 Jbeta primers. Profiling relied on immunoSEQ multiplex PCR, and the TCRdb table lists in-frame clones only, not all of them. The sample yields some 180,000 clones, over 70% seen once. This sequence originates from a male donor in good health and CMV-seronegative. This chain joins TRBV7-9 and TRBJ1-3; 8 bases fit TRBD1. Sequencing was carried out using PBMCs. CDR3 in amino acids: CASGQGSGSGNTIYF. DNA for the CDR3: TGTGCCAGCGGACAGGGTAGCGGCTCTGGAAACACCATATATTTT.